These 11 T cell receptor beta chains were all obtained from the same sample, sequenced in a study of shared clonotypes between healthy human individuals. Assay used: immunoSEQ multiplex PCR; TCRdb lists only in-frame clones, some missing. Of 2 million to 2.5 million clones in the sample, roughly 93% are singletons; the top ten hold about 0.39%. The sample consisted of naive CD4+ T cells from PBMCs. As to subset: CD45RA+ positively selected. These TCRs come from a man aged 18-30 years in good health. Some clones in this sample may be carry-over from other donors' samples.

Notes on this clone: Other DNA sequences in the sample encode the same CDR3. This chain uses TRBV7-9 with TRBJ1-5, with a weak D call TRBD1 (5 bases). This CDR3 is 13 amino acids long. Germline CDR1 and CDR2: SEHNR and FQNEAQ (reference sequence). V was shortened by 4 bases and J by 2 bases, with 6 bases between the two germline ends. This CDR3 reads CASSWGGNQPQHF. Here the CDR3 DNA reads TGTGCCAGCAGCTGGGGCGGCAATCAGCCCCAGCATTTT.

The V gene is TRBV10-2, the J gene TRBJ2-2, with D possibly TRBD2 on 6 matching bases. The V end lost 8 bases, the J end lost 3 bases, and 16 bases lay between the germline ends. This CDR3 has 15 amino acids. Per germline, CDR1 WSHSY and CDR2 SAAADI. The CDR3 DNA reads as TGCGCCAGCGGGGCGACTAGTGGGGACACCGGGGAGCTGTTTTTT. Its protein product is CASGATSGDTGELFF.

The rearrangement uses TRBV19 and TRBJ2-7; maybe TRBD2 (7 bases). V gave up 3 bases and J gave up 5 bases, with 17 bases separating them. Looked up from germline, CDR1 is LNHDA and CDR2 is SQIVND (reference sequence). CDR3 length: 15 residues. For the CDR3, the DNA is TGTGCCAGTAGTATGCAGGGGCCGGGGGGCAACGAGCAGTACTTC. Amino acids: CASSMQGPGGNEQYF.

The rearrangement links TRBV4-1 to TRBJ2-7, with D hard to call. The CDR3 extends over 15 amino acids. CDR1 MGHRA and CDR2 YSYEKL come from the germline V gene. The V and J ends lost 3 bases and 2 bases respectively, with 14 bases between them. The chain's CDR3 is CASSQNLDGPYEQYF. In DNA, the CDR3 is TGCGCCAGCAGCCAGAACCTCGACGGGCCCTACGAGCAGTACTTC.

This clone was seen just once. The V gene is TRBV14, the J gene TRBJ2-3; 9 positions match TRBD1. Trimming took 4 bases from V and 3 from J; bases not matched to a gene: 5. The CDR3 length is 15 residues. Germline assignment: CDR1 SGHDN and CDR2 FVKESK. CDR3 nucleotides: TGTGCCAGCAGCCGAATCGGACAGGGGACAGATACGCAGTATTTT. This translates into CASSRIGQGTDTQYF.

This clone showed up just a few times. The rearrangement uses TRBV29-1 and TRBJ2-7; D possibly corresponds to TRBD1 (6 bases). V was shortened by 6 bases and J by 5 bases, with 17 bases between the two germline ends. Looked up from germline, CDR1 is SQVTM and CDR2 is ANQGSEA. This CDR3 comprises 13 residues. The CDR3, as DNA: TGCAGCGTCCTGGTAGACAACAGGGACGAGCAGTACTTC. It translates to CSVLVDNRDEQYF.

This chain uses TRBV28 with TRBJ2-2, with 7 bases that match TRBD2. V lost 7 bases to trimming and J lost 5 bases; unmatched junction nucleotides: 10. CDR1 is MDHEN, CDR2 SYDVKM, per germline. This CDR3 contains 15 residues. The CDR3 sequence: CASTSRAGGTGELFF. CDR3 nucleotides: TGTGCCAGCACTAGTCGGGCCGGGGGGACCGGGGAGCTGTTTTTT.

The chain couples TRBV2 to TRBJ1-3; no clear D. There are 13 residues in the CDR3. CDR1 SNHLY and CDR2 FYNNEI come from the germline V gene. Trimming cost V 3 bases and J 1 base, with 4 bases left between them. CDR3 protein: CASSEVSGNTIYF. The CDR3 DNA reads TGTGCCAGCAGTGAGGTTTCTGGAAACACCATATATTTT.

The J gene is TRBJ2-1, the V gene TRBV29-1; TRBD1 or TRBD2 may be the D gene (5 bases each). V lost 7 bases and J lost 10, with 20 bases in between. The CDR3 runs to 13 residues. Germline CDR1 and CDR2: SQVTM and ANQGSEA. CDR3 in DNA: TGCAGCGGGGTTCGAGGGGCATCGAGGGAGCAGTTCTTC. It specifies CSGVRGASREQFF.

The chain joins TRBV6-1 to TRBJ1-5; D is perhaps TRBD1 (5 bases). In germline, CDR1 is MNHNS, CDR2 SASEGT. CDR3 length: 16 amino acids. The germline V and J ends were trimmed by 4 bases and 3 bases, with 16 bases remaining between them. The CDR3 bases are TGTGCCAGCAGTGGTCCAGGGTATTACCTCAATCAGCCCCAGCATTTT. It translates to CASSGPGYYLNQPQHF.

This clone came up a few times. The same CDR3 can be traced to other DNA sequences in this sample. The CDR3 bases are TGTGCCAGCTCACCGGGGGACACAGATACGCAGTATTTT. Translating gives CASSPGDTDTQYF. The chain carries TRBV18 and TRBJ2-3, with D possibly being TRBD1 or TRBD2 (5 bases each). Germline V CDR1 and CDR2: KGHSH, LQKENI. The V and J ends lost 3 bases and 2 bases respectively, with 6 bases between them. The CDR3 has 13 amino acids.